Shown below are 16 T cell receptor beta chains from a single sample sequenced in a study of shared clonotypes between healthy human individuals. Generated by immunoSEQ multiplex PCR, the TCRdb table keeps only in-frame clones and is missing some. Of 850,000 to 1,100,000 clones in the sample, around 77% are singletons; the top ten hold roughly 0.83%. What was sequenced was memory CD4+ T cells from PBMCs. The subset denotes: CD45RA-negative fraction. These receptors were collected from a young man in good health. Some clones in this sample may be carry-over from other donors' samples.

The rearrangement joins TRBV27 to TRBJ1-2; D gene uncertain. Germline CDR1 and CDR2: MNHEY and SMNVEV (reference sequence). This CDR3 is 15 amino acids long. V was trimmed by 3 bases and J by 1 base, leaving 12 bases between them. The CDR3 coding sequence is TGTGCCAGCAGTTTTCGACACGAGTATAACTATGGCTACACCTTC. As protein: CASSFRHEYNYGYTF.

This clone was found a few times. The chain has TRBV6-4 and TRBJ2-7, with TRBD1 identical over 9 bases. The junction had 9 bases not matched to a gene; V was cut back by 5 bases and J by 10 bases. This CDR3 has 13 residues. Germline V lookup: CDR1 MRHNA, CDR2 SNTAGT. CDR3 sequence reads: CASSQDRGGLQYF. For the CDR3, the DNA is TGTGCCAGCAGTCAAGACAGGGGGGGCCTACAGTACTTC.

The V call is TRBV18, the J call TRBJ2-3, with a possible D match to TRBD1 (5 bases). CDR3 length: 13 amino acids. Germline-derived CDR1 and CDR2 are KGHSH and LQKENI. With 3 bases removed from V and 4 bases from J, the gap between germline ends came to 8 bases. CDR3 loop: CASSPDSADTQYF. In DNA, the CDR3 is TGTGCCAGCTCACCCGACAGTGCAGATACGCAGTATTTT.

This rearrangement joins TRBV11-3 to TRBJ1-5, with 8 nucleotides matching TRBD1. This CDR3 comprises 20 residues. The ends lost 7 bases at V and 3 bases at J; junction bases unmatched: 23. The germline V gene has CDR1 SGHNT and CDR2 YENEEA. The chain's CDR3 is CASTHLDPGQAWRNNQPQHF. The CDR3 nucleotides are TGTGCCAGCACCCATCTTGACCCGGGACAGGCCTGGAGAAACAATCAGCCCCAGCATTTT.

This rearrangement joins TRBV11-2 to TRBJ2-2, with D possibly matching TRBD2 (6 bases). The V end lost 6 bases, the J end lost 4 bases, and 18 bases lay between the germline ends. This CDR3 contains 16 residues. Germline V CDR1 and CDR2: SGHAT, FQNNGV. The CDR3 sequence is CASRPGSWEATGELFF. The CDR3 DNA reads TGTGCCAGCAGGCCCGGCAGCTGGGAGGCCACCGGGGAGCTGTTTTTT.

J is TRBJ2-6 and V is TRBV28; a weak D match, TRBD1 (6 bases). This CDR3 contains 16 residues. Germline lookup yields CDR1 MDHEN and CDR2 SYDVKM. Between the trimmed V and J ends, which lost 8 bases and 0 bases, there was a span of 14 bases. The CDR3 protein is CASEGTPGSGANVLTF. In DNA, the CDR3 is TGTGCCAGCGAGGGGACACCCGGCTCTGGGGCCAACGTCCTGACTTTC.

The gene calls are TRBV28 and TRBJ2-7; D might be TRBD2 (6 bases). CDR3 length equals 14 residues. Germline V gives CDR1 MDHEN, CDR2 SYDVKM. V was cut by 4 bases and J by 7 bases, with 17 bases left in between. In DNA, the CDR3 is TGTGCCAGCAGTTCCTTGGCGGGTCGGGGGGAGCAGTACTTC. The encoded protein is CASSSLAGRGEQYF. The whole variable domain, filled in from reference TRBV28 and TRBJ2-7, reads DVKVTQSSRYLVKRTGEKVFLECVQDMDHENMFWYRQDPGLGLRLIYFSYDVKMKEKGDIPEGYSVSREKKERFSLILESASTNQTSMYLCASSSLAGRGEQYFGPGTRLTVT.

This CDR3 is CASSLAGGSGTDTQYF. The CDR3 nucleotides read TGTGCCAGCAGCTTGGCGGGGGGAAGTGGCACAGATACGCAGTATTTT. The chain is built from TRBV5-4 and TRBJ2-3, with 7 bases that match TRBD2. Losses at the gene ends were 0 bases for V and 1 base for J; bases not matched to a gene: 5. The CDR3 has 16 residues. Per germline, CDR1 SGHNT and CDR2 YYREEE (reference sequence).

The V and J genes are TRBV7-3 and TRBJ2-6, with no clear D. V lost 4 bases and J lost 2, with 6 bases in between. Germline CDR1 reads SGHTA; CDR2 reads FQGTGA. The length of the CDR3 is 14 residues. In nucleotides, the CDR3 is TGTGCCAGCAGCTCCAGCGCTGGGGCCAACGTCCTGACTTTC. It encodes CASSSSAGANVLTF.

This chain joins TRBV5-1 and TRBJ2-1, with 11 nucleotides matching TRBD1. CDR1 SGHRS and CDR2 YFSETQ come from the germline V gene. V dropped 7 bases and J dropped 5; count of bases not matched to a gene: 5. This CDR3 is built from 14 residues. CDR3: CASCRDRGDNEQFF. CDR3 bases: TGCGCCAGCTGCCGGGACAGGGGGGACAATGAGCAGTTCTTC.

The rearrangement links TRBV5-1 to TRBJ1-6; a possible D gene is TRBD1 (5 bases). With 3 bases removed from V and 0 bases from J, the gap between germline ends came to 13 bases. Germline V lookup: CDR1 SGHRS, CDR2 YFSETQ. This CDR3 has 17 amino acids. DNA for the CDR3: TGCGCCAGCAGCTACGGGACCGGGGGCTCCTATAATTCACCCCTCCACTTT. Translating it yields CASSYGTGGSYNSPLHF. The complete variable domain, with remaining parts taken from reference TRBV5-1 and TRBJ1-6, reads KAGVTQTPRYLIKTRGQQVTLSCSPISGHRSVSWYQQTPGQGLQFLFEYFSETQRNKGNFPGRFSGRQFSNSRSEMNVSTLELGDSALYLCASSYGTGGSYNSPLHFGNGTRLTVT.

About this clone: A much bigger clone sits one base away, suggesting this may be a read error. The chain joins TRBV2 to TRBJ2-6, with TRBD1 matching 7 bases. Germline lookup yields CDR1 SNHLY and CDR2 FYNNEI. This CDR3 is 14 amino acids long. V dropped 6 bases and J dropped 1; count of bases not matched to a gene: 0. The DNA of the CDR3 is TGTGCCAGCAGCAGGGGGTCTGGGGCCAACGTCCTGACTTTC. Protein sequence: CASSRGSGANVLTF.

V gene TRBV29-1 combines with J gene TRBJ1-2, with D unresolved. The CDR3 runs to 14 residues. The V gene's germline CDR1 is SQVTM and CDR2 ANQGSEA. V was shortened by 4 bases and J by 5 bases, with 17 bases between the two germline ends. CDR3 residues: CSVAVSQFVYGYTF. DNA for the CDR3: TGCAGCGTTGCTGTAAGCCAATTTGTTTATGGCTACACCTTC.

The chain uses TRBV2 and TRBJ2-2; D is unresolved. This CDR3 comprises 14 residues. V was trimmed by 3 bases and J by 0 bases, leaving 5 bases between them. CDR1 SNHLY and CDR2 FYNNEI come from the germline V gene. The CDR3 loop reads CASSEHSNTGELFF. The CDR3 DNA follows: TGTGCCAGCAGTGAGCATTCGAACACCGGGGAGCTGTTTTTT.

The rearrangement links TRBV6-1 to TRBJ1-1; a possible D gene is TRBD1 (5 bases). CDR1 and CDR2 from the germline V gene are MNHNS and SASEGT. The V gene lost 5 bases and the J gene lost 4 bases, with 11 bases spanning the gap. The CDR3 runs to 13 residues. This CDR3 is CASSIDSRTEAFF. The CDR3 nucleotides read TGTGCCAGCAGTATAGACAGCCGCACTGAAGCTTTCTTT.

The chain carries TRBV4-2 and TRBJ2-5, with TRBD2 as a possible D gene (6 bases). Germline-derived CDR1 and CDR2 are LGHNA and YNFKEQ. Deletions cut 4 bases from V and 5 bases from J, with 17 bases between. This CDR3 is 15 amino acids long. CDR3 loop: CASSRTLWGVETQYF. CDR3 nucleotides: TGTGCCAGCAGCCGCACCCTATGGGGGGTTGAGACCCAGTACTTC.